The T cell receptor (beta chain) described here comes from a study of cytomegalovirus exposure and HLA in healthy donors. As for the study in general: Ancestry clustering placed more than 80% of over 300 genotyped donors in the Caucasian-associated cluster. Study-level findings and limits: Most of the TCR beta V segments (in an earlier analysis) were productive either about 87% or about 30% of the time. The study found most TCR sequences rare, yet found some public TCRs in many donors.

Germline lookup yields CDR1 SGHTA and CDR2 FQGNSA. V shed 0 bases and J shed 1 base, with 20 bases lying between them. This CDR3 spans 19 amino acids. A word on this clone: Its antigen is still unknown.

Primers for the PCR totalled 60 Vbeta and 13 Jbeta. Using immunoSEQ multiplex PCR, the repertoire was profiled, and TCRdb retains in-frame clones only, with some absent. The profile covers 150,000 to 200,000 clones, with around three quarters appearing a single time and 0.65% to 0.75% taken by the ten largest. The chain uses TRBV7-2 and TRBJ2-3, with D maybe TRBD2 (6 bases). The sequence was obtained from a boy aged 5 to 17 in good health and CMV-seronegative. Material: PBMCs. The DNA of the CDR3 is TGTGCCAGCAGCTTAGCGGGGCGGATAGCGGTTGTCGGCACAGATACGCAGTATTTT. This codes for CASSLAGRIAVVGTDTQYF. Variable domain in full (rest from reference TRBV7-2 and TRBJ2-3): GAGVSQSPSNKVTEKGKDVELRCDPISGHTALYWYRQSLGQGLEFLIYFQGNSAPDKSGLPSDRFSAERTGGSVSTLTIQRTQQEDSAVYLCASSLAGRIAVVGTDTQYFGPGTRLTVL.